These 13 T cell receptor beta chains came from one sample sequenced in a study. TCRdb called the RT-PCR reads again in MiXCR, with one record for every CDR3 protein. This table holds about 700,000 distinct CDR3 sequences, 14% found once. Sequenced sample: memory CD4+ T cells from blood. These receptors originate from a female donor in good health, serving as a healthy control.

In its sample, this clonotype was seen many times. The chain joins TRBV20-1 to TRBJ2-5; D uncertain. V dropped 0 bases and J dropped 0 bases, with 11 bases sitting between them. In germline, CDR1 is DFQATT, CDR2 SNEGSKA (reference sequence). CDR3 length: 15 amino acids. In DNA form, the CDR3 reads TGCAGTGCTAGAGAAATCCTAACACACCAAGAGACCCAGTACTTC. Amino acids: CSAREILTHQETQYF.

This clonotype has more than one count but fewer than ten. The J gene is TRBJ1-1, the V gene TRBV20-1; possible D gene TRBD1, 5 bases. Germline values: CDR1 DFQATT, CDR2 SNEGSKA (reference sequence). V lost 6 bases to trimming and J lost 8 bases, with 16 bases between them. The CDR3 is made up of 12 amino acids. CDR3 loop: CSALNRLSEAFF. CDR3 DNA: TGCAGTGCCCTCAACAGGCTCAGCGAAGCTTTCTTT.

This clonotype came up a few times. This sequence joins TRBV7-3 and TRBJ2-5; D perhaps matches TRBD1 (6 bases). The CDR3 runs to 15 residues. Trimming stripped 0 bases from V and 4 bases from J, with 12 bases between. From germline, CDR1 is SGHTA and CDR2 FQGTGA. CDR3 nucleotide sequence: TGTGCCAGCAGCTTAACTGGACAGTCGGGAGAGACCCAGTACTTC. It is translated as CASSLTGQSGETQYF.

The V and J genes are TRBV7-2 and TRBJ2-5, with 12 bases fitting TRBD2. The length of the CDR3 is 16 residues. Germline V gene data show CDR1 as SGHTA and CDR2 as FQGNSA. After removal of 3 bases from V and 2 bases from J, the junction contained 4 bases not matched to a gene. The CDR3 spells CASSFDLAGGQETQYF. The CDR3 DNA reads TGTGCCAGCAGCTTTGATCTAGCGGGAGGGCAAGAGACCCAGTACTTC.

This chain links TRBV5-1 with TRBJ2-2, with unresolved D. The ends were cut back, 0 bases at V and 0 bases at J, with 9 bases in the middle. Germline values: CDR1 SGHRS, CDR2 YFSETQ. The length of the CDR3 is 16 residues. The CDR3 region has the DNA TGCGCCAGCAGCTTGGGCTGGTGGGCGAACACCGGGGAGCTGTTTTTT. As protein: CASSLGWWANTGELFF.

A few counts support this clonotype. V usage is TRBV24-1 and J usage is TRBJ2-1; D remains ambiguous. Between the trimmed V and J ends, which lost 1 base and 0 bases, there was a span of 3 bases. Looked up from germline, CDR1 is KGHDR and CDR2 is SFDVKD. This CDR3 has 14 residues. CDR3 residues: CATSDFGSYNEQFF. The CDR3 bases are TGTGCCACCAGTGATTTTGGCTCCTACAATGAGCAGTTCTTC.

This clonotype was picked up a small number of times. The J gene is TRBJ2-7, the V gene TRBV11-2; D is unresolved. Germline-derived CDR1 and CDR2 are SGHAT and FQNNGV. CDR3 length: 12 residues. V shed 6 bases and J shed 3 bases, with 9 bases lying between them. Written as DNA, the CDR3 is TGTGCCAGCAGTCGGAACCACTACGAGCAGTACTTC. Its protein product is CASSRNHYEQYF.

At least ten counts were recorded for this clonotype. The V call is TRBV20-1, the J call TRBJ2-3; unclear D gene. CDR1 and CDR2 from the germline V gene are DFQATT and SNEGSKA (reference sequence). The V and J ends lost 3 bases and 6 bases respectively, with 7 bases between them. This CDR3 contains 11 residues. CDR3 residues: CSASVVDTQYF. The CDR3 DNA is TGCAGTGCTAGTGTTGTGGATACGCAGTATTTT.

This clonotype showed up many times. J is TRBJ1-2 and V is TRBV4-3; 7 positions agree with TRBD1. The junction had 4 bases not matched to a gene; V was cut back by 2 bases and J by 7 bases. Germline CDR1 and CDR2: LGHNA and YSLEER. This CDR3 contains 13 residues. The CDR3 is CASSQKGDSGYTF. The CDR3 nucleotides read TGCGCCAGCAGCCAAAAAGGGGACAGTGGCTACACCTTC.

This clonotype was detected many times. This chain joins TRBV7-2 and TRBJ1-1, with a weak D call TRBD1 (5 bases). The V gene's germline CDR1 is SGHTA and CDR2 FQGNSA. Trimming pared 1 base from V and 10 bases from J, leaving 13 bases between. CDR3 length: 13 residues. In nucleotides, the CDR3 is TGTGCCAGCAGCTTAGGTCGGCTGGGGGGAGCTTTCTTT. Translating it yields CASSLGRLGGAFF.

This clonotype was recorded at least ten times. As DNA, the CDR3 is TGTGCCATCGACTCGGACAGGGTCCATGGCTACACCTTC. Translating it yields CAIDSDRVHGYTF. This sequence joins TRBV10-3 and TRBJ1-2; TRBD1 agrees at 8 bases. The CDR3 has 13 amino acids. J lost 6 bases, V lost 8 bases, and 8 bases had no gene match. Germline CDR1 reads ENHRY; CDR2 reads SYGVKD.

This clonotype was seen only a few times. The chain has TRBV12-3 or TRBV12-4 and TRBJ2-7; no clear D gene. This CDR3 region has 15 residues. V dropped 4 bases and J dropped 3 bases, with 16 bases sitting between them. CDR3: CASSSDPSRRYEQYF. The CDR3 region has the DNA TGTGCCAGCAGTTCCGACCCGTCTCGCCGCTACGAGCAGTACTTC.

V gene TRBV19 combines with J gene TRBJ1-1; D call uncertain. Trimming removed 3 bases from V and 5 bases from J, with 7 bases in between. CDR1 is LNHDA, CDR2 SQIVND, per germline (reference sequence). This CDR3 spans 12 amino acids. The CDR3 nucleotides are TGTGCCAGTAGTATTTCGACGACTGAAGCTTTCTTT. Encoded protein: CASSISTTEAFF.